This T cell receptor (beta chain) was documented in a study of blood T cell repertoires in COVID-19. CDR1 is SNHLY, CDR2 FYNNEI, per germline. The ends lost 8 bases at V and 2 bases at J; junction bases unmatched: 3. This CDR3 spans 14 amino acids. As originally analysed: By means of reference gene primer amplification, nucleated cell counts were estimated. Using immunoSEQ multiplex PCR, the repertoire was profiled, and TCRdb retains in-frame clones only, with some absent. The D gene and trimming were derived from the DNA, and the V and J assignments and clone size from that table. The repertoire has about 160,000 clones, around 87% of them found once; the top ten carry around 6.1%.

The V and J genes are TRBV2 and TRBJ2-2; TRBD1 agrees at 9 bases. The sample comprised peripheral blood. The receptor was isolated from an older man with acute or convalescent COVID-19. CDR3 in DNA: TGTGCCAGCGTGGGACAGGGCAACACCGGGGAGCTGTTTTTT. The encoded protein is CASVGQGNTGELFF.